One and the same sample provided the 24 T cell receptor beta chains below, sequenced in a study of regulatory T cells in long-lasting Graves disease. Arm-PCR of CDR3 regions and iRepertoire HTBI primers were used to build TCR beta libraries. MiXCR was run by TCRdb on the multiplex PCR reads, yielding one entry per CDR3 protein. The sample consists of around 400,000 distinct CDR3 sequences, about 12% of them appearing once. The time point denotes: newly diagnosed GD, antithyroid drugs for less than 3 months. PBMCs provided the RNA from which the TCR library was made. The data were also submitted as part of a second study, on T cells in Graves' hyperthyroidism and ophthalmopathy.

The source material was peripheral blood mononuclear cells (PBMCs), sampled at new diagnosis, from a patient treated with antithyroid drugs. Source of these receptors: a woman aged 18-29 years with Graves disease.

This clonotype showed up many times. The V call is TRBV6-5, the J call TRBJ2-1; D not certain. The CDR3 covers 15 residues. CDR1 MNHEY and CDR2 SVGAGI come from the germline V gene. V was clipped by 3 bases and J by 0 bases, with 9 bases between them. CDR3 bases: TGTGCCAGCAGTTATGTGCCTAGCTCCTACAATGAGCAGTTCTTC. It specifies CASSYVPSSYNEQFF.

The rearrangement joins TRBV20-1 to TRBJ1-2; a weak D match, TRBD1 (5 bases). CDR3 length equals 14 residues. V was shortened by 0 bases and J by 4 bases, with 12 bases between the two germline ends. From germline, CDR1 is DFQATT and CDR2 SNEGSKA (reference sequence). The CDR3 sequence is CSARDGDLSYGYTF. CDR3 DNA sequence: TGCAGTGCTAGAGATGGGGACTTAAGCTATGGCTACACCTTC.

This clonotype came up many times. The rearrangement joins TRBV2 to TRBJ2-7; D is undetermined. V lost 11 bases, J lost 0 bases, and 11 bases lay in between. Looked up from germline, CDR1 is SNHLY and CDR2 is FYNNEI. The length of the CDR3 is 12 residues. In DNA form, the CDR3 reads TGTGCCTCCGAACCCAGCTCCTACGAGCAGTACGTC. Protein: CASEPSSYEQYV.

This clonotype was counted only a few times. This chain connects TRBV25-1 to TRBJ1-6, with TRBD1 identical over 8 bases. Looked up from germline, CDR1 is MGHDK and CDR2 is SYGVNS. The CDR3 is 15 residues long. V trimming: 8 bases; J trimming: 8 bases; junction bases outside the gene matches: 11. The chain's CDR3 is CASSPVGQGHSPLHF. CDR3 nucleotides: TGTGCCAGCTCCCCGGTAGGACAGGGACATTCACCCCTCCACTTT.

This clonotype has at least ten counts. V gene TRBV28 combines with J gene TRBJ1-4; 8 nucleotides line up with TRBD1. Germline-derived CDR1 and CDR2 are MDHEN and SYDVKM. Trimming cost V 2 bases and J 7 bases; bases outside gene matches: 3. The CDR3 is 14 amino acids. The CDR3 region is CASSLRTGIEKLFF. CDR3 nucleotide sequence: TGTGCCAGCAGTTTAAGGACAGGGATTGAAAAACTGTTTTTT.

This clonotype was seen a handful of times. The chain recombines TRBV2 with TRBJ2-5; D uncertain. Germline assignment: CDR1 SNHLY and CDR2 FYNNEI. The CDR3 covers 14 residues. The V and J ends lost 8 bases and 1 base respectively, with 14 bases between them. Here the CDR3 DNA reads TGTGCCAGCTGGATTGAACAGCTCCAAGAGACCCAGTACTTC. Translating gives CASWIEQLQETQYF.

This clonotype was counted a few times. The chain links TRBV3-1 to TRBJ1-5; D is possibly TRBD1 (5 bases). V shed 4 bases and J shed 6 bases, with 10 bases lying between them. Germline lookup yields CDR1 LGHDT and CDR2 YNNKEL (reference sequence). The length of the CDR3 is 13 residues. In DNA, the CDR3 is TGTGCCAGCAGCCTCCGACAGCTTCAGCCCCAGCATTTT. Its translation: CASSLRQLQPQHF.

CDR3 in DNA: TGCGCCAGCAATCTACTAGCGCGGGGCCAAGAGACCCAGTACTTC. Its translation: CASNLLARGQETQYF. The chain recombines TRBV5-1 with TRBJ2-5; TRBD2 aligns across 7 bases. The ends lost 6 bases at V and 1 base at J; junction bases unmatched: 9. Germline CDR1 SGHRS, CDR2 YFSETQ. The length of the CDR3 is 15 residues.

This clonotype has at least ten counts. The J gene is TRBJ2-1, the V gene TRBV2; TRBD2 is a possible D gene (6 bases). There are 17 residues in the CDR3. Trimming shortened V by 6 bases and J by 1 base, and 19 bases separated the two germline ends. In germline, CDR1 is SNHLY, CDR2 FYNNEI. The CDR3 coding sequence is TGTGCCAGCAGGCGGGGTGAATTAGGGGCATCCTACAATGAGCAGTTCTTC. It yields the protein CASRRGELGASYNEQFF.

The chain has TRBV5-1 and TRBJ2-3; 10 nucleotides agree with TRBD2. The CDR3 is 16 residues long. From germline, CDR1 is SGHRS and CDR2 YFSETQ. With V trimmed by 6 bases and J by 3 bases, 10 bases remained unmatched. The CDR3, as DNA: TGCGCCAGCACCCTCGCTAGCGGGAGCCTAACAGATACGCAGTATTTT. This sequence encodes CASTLASGSLTDTQYF.

This clonotype was observed at least ten times. V and J are TRBV20-1 and TRBJ2-5; D is unclear. With 6 bases removed from V and 7 bases from J, the gap between germline ends came to 6 bases. Germline CDR1 DFQATT, CDR2 SNEGSKA (reference sequence). The CDR3 has 9 amino acids. The CDR3 here is CSAPGTQYF. CDR3 DNA sequence: TGCAGTGCCCCGGGGACCCAGTACTTC.

This clonotype was counted between two and nine times. This chain links TRBV5-6 with TRBJ2-3, with D possibly TRBD2 on 6 matching bases. Trimming cost V 4 bases and J 10 bases, with 19 bases left between them. This CDR3 is built from 14 residues. CDR1 is SGHDT and CDR2 is YYEEEE in the germline V gene. The CDR3 nucleotides are TGTGCCAGCAGCCCCAGGAGCGGAGGGGTAGCGCAGTATTTT. Encoded protein: CASSPRSGGVAQYF.

This clonotype occurred a few times. The chain couples TRBV7-9 to TRBJ2-3; no reliable D call. CDR3 length equals 13 residues. Per the germline V gene, CDR1 is SEHNR and CDR2 is FQNEAQ (reference sequence). V was cut by 6 bases and J by 1 base, with 8 bases left in between. The CDR3 sequence is CASRGLGTDTQYF. The CDR3 DNA follows: TGTGCCAGCAGAGGGCTCGGCACAGATACGCAGTATTTT.

This clonotype was seen many times. CDR3: CASSYSEEGASNQPQHF. The CDR3, as DNA: TGTGCCAGCAGTTACTCGGAGGAGGGGGCGAGCAATCAGCCCCAGCATTTT. This chain links TRBV6-5 with TRBJ1-5; 7 nucleotides align to TRBD1. Per the germline V gene, CDR1 is MNHEY and CDR2 is SVGAGI. Germline trimming cut 0 bases from V and 1 base from J; bases unmatched to any gene: 6. This CDR3 has 17 amino acids.

The DNA for the CDR3 is TGTGCCAGTAGCGGCACAGGGGGCGCGAGACACGAGCAGTACTTC. Residues: CASSGTGGARHEQYF. The genes are TRBV19 and TRBJ2-7; 9 bases are shared with TRBD1. V dropped 6 bases and J dropped 5; count of bases not matched to a gene: 11. The CDR3 totals 15 residues. Germline CDR1 reads LNHDA; CDR2 reads SQIVND (reference sequence).

This clonotype has at least ten counts. The chain links TRBV12-3 or TRBV12-4 to TRBJ1-1, with unresolved D. This CDR3 contains 12 residues. V lost 3 bases and J 7 bases, leaving 9 bases between the germline ends. CDR3 protein: CASSLTDYEAFF. The CDR3 DNA sequence: TGTGCCAGCAGTTTGACGGATTATGAAGCTTTCTTT.

The table lists this clonotype with many counts. The V gene is TRBV29-1, the J gene TRBJ2-5; maybe TRBD1 (6 bases). The V gene's germline CDR1 is SQVTM and CDR2 ANQGSEA. This CDR3 contains 15 residues. With 0 bases removed from V and 2 bases from J, the gap between germline ends came to 13 bases. The DNA for the CDR3 is TGCAGCGTTGAAGACGACAGGAGCGGTCAAGAGACCCAGTACTTC. Its protein is CSVEDDRSGQETQYF.

This clonotype has only one observation. The chain uses TRBV15 and TRBJ1-1; no clear D gene. The V gene lost 0 bases and the J gene lost 2 bases, with 13 bases spanning the gap. Germline V gene sequence: CDR1 LNHNV, CDR2 YYDKDF (reference sequence). CDR3 length equals 16 residues. This chain's CDR3 is CATSRDLRQTNTEAFF. CDR3 DNA: TGTGCCACCAGCAGAGATCTCCGCCAGACAAACACTGAAGCTTTCTTT.

This clonotype was found many times. CDR3 region: CASSSHVNYGYTF. In nucleotides, the CDR3 is TGTGCCAGCAGCTCACACGTAAACTATGGCTACACCTTC. V gene TRBV7-2 combines with J gene TRBJ1-2, with D uncertain. The CDR3 spans 13 residues. Trimming shortened V by 4 bases and J by 2 bases, and 8 bases separated the two germline ends. Germline V gene lookup returns CDR1 SGHTA and CDR2 FQGNSA. The full variable domain, rest sourced from reference TRBV7-2 and TRBJ1-2, is GAGVSQSPSNKVTEKGKDVELRCDPISGHTALYWYRQSLGQGLEFLIYFQGNSAPDKSGLPSDRFSAERTGGSVSTLTIQRTQQEDSAVYLCASSSHVNYGYTFGSGTRLTVV.

This clonotype turned up a few times. V and J are TRBV7-2 and TRBJ2-3; 8 positions agree with TRBD2. The germline V gene has CDR1 SGHTA and CDR2 FQGNSA. J was trimmed by 5 bases and V by 4 bases; bases with no gene match: 11. This CDR3 has 16 amino acids. CDR3 region: CASSWPPGGPGDTQYF. The CDR3 nucleotides read TGTGCCAGCAGCTGGCCCCCGGGGGGGCCCGGAGATACGCAGTATTTT.

This clonotype was recorded many times. This chain links TRBV7-2 with TRBJ2-7; TRBD2 is a possible D gene (5 bases). CDR1 SGHTA and CDR2 FQGNSA come from the germline V gene. CDR3 length: 14 amino acids. The V end lost 2 bases, the J end lost 2 bases, and 10 bases lay between the germline ends. The CDR3 nucleotides read TGTGCCAGCAGCTTAAGCGACGGGACCTACGAGCAGTACTTC. Its protein product is CASSLSDGTYEQYF.

The V and J genes are TRBV7-2 and TRBJ1-6, with D hard to call. The germline V gene encodes CDR1 SGHTA and CDR2 FQGNSA. The V gene lost 0 bases and the J gene lost 0 bases, with 9 bases spanning the gap. The CDR3 loop spans 17 amino acids. The CDR3, as DNA: TGTGCCAGCAGCTTAGCGCGAGGGAGCTCCTATAATTCACCCCTCCACTTT. Translating it yields CASSLARGSSYNSPLHF.

This clonotype was observed at least ten times. The chain uses TRBV29-1 and TRBJ1-2, with TRBD1 identical over 7 bases. The V gene's germline CDR1 is SQVTM and CDR2 ANQGSEA. The CDR3 totals 12 residues. Losses at the gene ends were 2 bases for V and 5 bases for J; bases not matched to a gene: 2. CDR3 loop: CSVETGAYGYTF. CDR3 nucleotides: TGCAGCGTTGAAACAGGGGCGTATGGCTACACCTTC.

This clonotype has just a few counts. The limits of the CDR3 on the DNA are not certain, so only TCRdb's listed CDR3 is given. This sequence joins TRBV7-9 and TRBJ2-7; TRBD2, the table's D call, was not compared with the DNA. The CDR3 adds up to 15 amino acids, both ends counted. Germline CDR1 is SEHNR and CDR2 is FQNEAQ (reference sequence). CDR3 sequence: CASSFGQGRIDEQYF.